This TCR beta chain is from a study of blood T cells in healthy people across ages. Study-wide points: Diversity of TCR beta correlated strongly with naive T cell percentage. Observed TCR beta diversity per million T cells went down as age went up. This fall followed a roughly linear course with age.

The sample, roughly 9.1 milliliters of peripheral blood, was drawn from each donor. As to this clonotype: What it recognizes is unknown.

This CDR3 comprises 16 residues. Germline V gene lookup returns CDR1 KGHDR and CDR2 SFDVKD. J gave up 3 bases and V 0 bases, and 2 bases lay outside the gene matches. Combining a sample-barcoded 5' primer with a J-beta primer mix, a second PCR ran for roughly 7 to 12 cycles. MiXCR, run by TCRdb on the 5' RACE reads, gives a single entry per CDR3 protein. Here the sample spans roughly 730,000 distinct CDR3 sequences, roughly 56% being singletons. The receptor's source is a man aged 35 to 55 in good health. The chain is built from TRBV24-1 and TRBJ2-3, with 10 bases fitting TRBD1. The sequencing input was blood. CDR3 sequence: CATSDLGDRGTDTQYF. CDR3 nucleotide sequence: TGTGCCACCAGTGATTTGGGGGACAGGGGAACAGATACGCAGTATTTT.